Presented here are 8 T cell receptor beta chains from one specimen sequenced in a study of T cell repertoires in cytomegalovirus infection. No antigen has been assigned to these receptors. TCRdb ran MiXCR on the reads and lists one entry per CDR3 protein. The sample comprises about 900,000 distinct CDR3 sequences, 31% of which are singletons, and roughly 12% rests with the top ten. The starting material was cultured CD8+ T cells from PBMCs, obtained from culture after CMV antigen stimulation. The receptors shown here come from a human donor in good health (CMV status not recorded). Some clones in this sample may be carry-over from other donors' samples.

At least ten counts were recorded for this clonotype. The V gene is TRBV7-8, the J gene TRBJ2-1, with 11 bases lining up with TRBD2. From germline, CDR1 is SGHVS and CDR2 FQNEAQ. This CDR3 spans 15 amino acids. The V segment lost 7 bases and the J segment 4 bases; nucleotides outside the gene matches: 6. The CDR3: CASTGPSGGYNEQFF. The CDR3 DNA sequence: TGTGCCAGCACCGGCCCTAGCGGGGGGTACAATGAGCAGTTCTTC.

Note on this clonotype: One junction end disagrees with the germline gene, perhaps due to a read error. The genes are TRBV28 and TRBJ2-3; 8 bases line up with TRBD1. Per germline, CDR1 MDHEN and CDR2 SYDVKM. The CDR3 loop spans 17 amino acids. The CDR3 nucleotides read TGTGCCAGCAGTTTTGGGACAGGACTATTTGGCACAGATGCGCAGTATTTT. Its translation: CASSFGTGLFGTDAQYF.

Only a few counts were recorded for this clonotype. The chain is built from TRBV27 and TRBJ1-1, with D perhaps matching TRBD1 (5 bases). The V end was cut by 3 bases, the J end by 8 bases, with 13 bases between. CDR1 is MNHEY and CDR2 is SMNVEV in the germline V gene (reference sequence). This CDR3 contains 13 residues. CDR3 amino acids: CASSLLPGLEAFF. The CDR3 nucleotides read TGTGCCAGCAGTTTGTTACCAGGGCTCGAAGCTTTCTTT.

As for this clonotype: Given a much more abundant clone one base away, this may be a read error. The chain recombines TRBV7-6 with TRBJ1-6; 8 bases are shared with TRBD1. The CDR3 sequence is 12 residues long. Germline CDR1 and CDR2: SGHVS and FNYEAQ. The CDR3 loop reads CTSSRQGRSLHF. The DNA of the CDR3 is TGTACCAGCAGCAGACAGGGGAGGTCCCTCCACTTT.

CDR3 region: CASTHWTDFFIYGYTF. CDR3 in DNA: TGTGCCAGCACCCACTGGACGGACTTTTTTATCTATGGCTACACCTTC. The chain recombines TRBV5-6 with TRBJ1-2; D is unresolved. CDR3 length: 16 residues. Trimming shortened V by 6 bases and J by 4 bases, and 22 bases separated the two germline ends. CDR1 is SGHDT and CDR2 is YYEEEE in the germline V gene.

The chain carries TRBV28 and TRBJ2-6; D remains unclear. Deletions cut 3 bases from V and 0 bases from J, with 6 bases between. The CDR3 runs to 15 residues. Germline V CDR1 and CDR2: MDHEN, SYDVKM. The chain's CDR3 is CASSFGFSGANVLTF. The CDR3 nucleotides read TGTGCCAGCAGTTTTGGCTTCTCTGGGGCCAACGTCCTGACTTTC.

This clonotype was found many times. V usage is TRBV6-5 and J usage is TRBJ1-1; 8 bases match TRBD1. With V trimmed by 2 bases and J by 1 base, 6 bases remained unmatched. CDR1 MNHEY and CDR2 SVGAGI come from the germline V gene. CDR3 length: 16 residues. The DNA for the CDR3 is TGTGCCAGCAGTTACCGTGTCGGGACAGGGAACACTGAAGCTTTCTTT. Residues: CASSYRVGTGNTEAFF.

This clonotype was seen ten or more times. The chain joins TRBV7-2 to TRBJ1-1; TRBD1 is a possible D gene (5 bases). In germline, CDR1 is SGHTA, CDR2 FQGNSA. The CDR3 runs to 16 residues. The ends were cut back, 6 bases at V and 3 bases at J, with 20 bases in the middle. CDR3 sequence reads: CASSSAGRDTHTEAFF. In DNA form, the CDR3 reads TGTGCCAGCAGTTCTGCGGGCAGGGATACTCACACTGAAGCTTTCTTT.